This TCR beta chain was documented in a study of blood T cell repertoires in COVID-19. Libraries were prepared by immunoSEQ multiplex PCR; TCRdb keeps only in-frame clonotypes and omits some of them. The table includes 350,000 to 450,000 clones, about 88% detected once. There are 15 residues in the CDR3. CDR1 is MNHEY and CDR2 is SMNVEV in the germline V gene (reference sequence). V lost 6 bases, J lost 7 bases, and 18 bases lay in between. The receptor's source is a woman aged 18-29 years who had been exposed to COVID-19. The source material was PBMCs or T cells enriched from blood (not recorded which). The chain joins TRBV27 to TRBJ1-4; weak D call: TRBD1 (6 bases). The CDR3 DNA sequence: TGTGCCAGCAGGGGACAAAGGATGCCGACTGAAAAACTGTTTTTT. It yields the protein CASRGQRMPTEKLFF.